Listed below are T cell receptor beta chains from one sample, sequenced in a study of cytomegalovirus exposure and HLA in healthy donors. Measured with immunoSEQ multiplex PCR; TCRdb has only the in-frame clones, and not every one. The data contain 100,000 or so clones, under 70% of them singletons. Sequencing input: PBMCs. These receptors all stem from a man between 45 and 60 years old in good health and CMV-seronegative. Each CDR3 is given with its conserved first and last residue. Fields, in order: J gene, V gene, D gene, clone size, CDR3 protein, CDR3 DNA. D genes are given only for firm matches. Clone size is shown for a subset of rows, as once, few, many or a class of expanded clone.

>TRBJ1-2|TRBV18|TRBD1|.
CASSPLPGQGAVGYTF
TGTGCCAGCTCACCACTACCGGGACAGGGGGCTGTCGGCTACACCTTC
>TRBJ1-2|TRBV6-6|.|.
CASRGKGEGYTF
TGTGCCAGCAGAGGGAAGGGAGAGGGCTACACCTTC
>TRBJ2-1|TRBV5-1|TRBD2|.
CASSLESAGGGNEQFF
TGCGCCAGCAGCTTGGAGTCAGCGGGAGGCGGTAATGAGCAGTTCTTC
>TRBJ1-2|TRBV30|TRBD1|.
CAWSRDRPYGYTF
TGTGCCTGGAGTAGGGACAGACCGTATGGCTACACCTTC
>TRBJ2-3|TRBV27|.|once
CASRRADTQYF
TGTGCCAGCAGACGAGCGGATACGCAGTATTTT
>TRBJ2-1|TRBV5-1|TRBD2|once
CASSLGASGWNEQFF
TGCGCCAGCAGCTTGGGGGCTAGCGGGTGGAATGAGCAGTTCTTC
>TRBJ1-1|TRBV4-1|TRBD1|few
CASSQGFFGQGDHKGAEAFF
TGCGCCAGCAGCCAAGGGTTCTTTGGACAGGGAGATCATAAAGGGGCTGAAGCTTTCTTT
>TRBJ1-3|TRBV11-2|.|.
CASSLSSGNTIYF
TGTGCCAGCAGCTTATCATCCGGAAACACCATATATTTT
>TRBJ2-7|TRBV28|TRBD1|.
CASSLPLDRVDFYEQYF
TGTGCCAGCAGTTTACCACTGGACAGGGTCGATTTCTACGAGCAGTACTTC
>TRBJ2-4|TRBV9|.|once
CASSPVGAQGNIQYF
TGTGCCAGCAGCCCCGTAGGGGCGCAGGGGAACATTCAGTACTTC
>TRBJ2-3|TRBV4-2|TRBD2|.
CASSRIGTSGRSGTDTQYF
TGTGCCAGCAGCCGCATAGGGACTAGCGGGAGGTCGGGCACAGATACGCAGTATTTT
>TRBJ2-5|TRBV6-6|.|.
CASTFSAGETQYF
TGTGCCAGCACCTTCTCCGCGGGGGAGACCCAGTACTTC
>TRBJ1-4|TRBV7-7|TRBD1|.
CASSPGTENEKLFF
TGTGCTAGCAGCCCCGGGACAGAGAATGAAAAACTGTTTTTT
>TRBJ2-3|TRBV2|.|.
CASSDIGDTQYF
TGTGCCAGCAGCGACATTGGGGATACGCAGTATTTT
>TRBJ2-2|TRBV6-4|TRBD2|.
CASSVREGAGELFF
TGTGCCAGCAGTGTACGGGAGGGGGCCGGGGAGCTGTTTTTT
>TRBJ2-1|TRBV5-6|.|.
CASSFSGSSYNEQFF
TGTGCCAGCAGCTTTAGCGGTAGCTCCTACAATGAGCAGTTCTTC
>TRBJ2-7|TRBV5-5|.|.
CASILSPSGQGPHYEQYF
TGTGCCAGCATCCTTTCCCCCTCGGGTCAGGGTCCCCACTACGAGCAGTACTTC
>TRBJ2-4|TRBV19|TRBD1|few
CASSPHRGKNIQYF
TGTGCCAGTAGTCCGCACAGGGGGAAAAACATTCAGTACTTC
>TRBJ1-1|TRBV10-3|.|.
CAISESDWNTEAFF
TGTGCCATCAGTGAGTCCGACTGGAACACTGAAGCTTTCTTT
>TRBJ1-5|TRBV11-2|.|.
CASSLDRTQLNQPQHF
TGTGCCAGCAGCTTAGATCGGACACAATTAAATCAGCCCCAGCATTTT
>TRBJ2-5|TRBV27|TRBD2|.
CASRSYSGRTNQETQYF
TGTGCCAGCAGAAGCTACAGCGGGAGAACAAACCAAGAGACCCAGTACTTC
>TRBJ2-3|TRBV7-9|TRBD2|.
CASTPASGGFTDTQYF
TGTGCCAGCACCCCGGCTAGCGGGGGCTTCACAGATACGCAGTATTTT
>TRBJ1-1|TRBV4-2|.|few
CASSQELRREAFF
TGTGCCAGCAGCCAGGAACTCAGGAGGGAAGCTTTCTTT
>TRBJ2-3|TRBV10-3|.|.
CAISESAGARADTQYF
TGTGCCATCAGTGAGAGCGCGGGGGCGAGGGCAGATACGCAGTATTTT
>TRBJ2-7|TRBV7-9|TRBD2|.
CASSLSGGYEQYF
TGTGCCAGCAGCTTATCGGGAGGCTACGAGCAGTACTTC
>TRBJ1-1|TRBV5-4|TRBD1|.
CASSLARGSGGAWTEAFF
TGTGCCAGCAGCTTGGCCAGGGGGAGTGGGGGCGCGTGGACTGAAGCTTTCTTT
>TRBJ1-2|TRBV28|TRBD1|.
CASSPFHRGDFYGYTF
TGTGCCAGCAGTCCCTTTCACAGGGGCGACTTCTATGGCTACACCTTC
>TRBJ1-5|TRBV5-6|.|once
CASSLGQASQPQHF
TGTGCCAGCAGCTTGGGGCAAGCTAGTCAGCCCCAGCATTTT
>TRBJ2-7|TRBV9|TRBD1|.
CASSASGTGTYEQYF
TGTGCCAGCAGCGCGTCCGGGACAGGGACCTACGAGCAGTACTTC
>TRBJ2-3|TRBV5-1|TRBD1|few
CASSLAGQSTDTQYF
TGCGCCAGCAGCTTGGCGGGACAGAGCACAGATACGCAGTATTTT
>TRBJ2-7|TRBV7-2|TRBD1|.
CASSLRGAGTGDYEQYF
TGTGCCAGCAGCTTACGAGGGGCCGGGACAGGGGACTACGAGCAGTACTTC
>TRBJ2-1|TRBV28|.|few
CASSSPFTGSYNEQFF
TGTGCCAGCAGTTCCCCCTTCACAGGGTCCTACAATGAGCAGTTCTTC
>TRBJ2-3|TRBV10-1|.|few
CASSEDYPTDTQYF
TGCGCCAGCAGTGAAGACTACCCCACAGATACGCAGTATTTT
>TRBJ2-7|TRBV7-2|TRBD1|.
CASSKTGNGEQYF
TGTGCCAGCAGCAAGACAGGGAACGGCGAGCAGTACTTC
>TRBJ2-1|TRBV29-1|.|.
CSVPQAEPTYNEQFF
TGCAGCGTCCCCCAGGCCGAGCCCACCTACAATGAGCAGTTCTTC
>TRBJ2-7|TRBV9|TRBD1|.
CASSPRDREGYEQYF
TGTGCCAGCAGCCCTCGGGACAGGGAAGGCTACGAGCAGTACTTC
>TRBJ1-3|TRBV11-3|.|.
CASSLRRKRNTIYF
TGTGCCAGCAGCTTAAGGAGGAAACGAAACACCATATATTTT
>TRBJ2-1|TRBV9|TRBD2|.
CASSVAAGGRVDNEQFF
TGTGCCAGCAGCGTAGCAGCGGGAGGGCGCGTTGACAATGAGCAGTTCTTC
>TRBJ2-5|TRBV11-2|.|.
CASSPQFGETQYF
TGTGCCAGCAGCCCCCAGTTTGGAGAGACCCAGTACTTC
>TRBJ2-3|TRBV2|TRBD1|.
CASRSGQGILASTDTQYF
TGTGCCAGCAGATCCGGACAGGGAATACTAGCAAGCACAGATACGCAGTATTTT
>TRBJ2-7|TRBV9|.|.
CASSARDSNYEQYF
TGTGCCAGCAGCGCGAGGGATTCTAACTACGAGCAGTACTTC